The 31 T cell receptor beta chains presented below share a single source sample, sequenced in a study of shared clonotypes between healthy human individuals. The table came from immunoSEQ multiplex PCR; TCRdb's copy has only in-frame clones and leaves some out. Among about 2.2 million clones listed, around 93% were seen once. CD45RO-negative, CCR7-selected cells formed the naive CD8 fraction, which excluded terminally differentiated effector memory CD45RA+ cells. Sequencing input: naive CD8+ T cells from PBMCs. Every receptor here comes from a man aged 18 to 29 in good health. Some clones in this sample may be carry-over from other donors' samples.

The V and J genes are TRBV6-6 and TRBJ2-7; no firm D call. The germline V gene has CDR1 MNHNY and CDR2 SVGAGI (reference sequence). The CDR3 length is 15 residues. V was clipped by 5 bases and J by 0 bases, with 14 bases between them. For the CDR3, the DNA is TGTGCCAGCAGTGCCTCTCGGGCGAGCTCCTACGAGCAGTACTTC. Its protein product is CASSASRASSYEQYF.

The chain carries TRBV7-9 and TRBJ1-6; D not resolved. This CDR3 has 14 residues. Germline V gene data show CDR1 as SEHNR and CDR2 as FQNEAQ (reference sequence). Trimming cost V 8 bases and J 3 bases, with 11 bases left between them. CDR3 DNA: TGTGCCAGCCGAAGGGCCCTCTATAATTCACCCCTCCACTTT. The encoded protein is CASRRALYNSPLHF.

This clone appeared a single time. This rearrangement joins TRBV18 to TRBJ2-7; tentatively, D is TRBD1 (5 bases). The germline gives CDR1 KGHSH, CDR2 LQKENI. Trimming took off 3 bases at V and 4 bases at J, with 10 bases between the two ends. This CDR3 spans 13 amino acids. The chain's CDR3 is CASSPPGIYEQYF. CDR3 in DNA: TGTGCCAGCTCACCCCCAGGGATATACGAGCAGTACTTC. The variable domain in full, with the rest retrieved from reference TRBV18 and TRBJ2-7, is NAGVMQNPRHLVRRRGQEARLRCSPMKGHSHVYWYRQLPEEGLKFMVYLQKENIIDESGMPKERFSAEFPKEGPSILRIQQVVRGDSAAYFCASSPPGIYEQYFGPGTRLTVT.

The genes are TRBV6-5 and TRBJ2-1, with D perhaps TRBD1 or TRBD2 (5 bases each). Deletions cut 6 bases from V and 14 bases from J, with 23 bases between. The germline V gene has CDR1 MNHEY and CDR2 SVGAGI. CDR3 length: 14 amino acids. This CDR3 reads CASSSIRDPGKKFF. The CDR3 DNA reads TGTGCCAGCAGCAGTATCCGGGACCCTGGGAAAAAGTTCTTC.

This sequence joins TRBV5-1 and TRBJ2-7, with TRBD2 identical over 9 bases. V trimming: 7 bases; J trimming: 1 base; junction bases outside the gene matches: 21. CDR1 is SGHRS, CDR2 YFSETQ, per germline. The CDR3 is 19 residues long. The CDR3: CASRSRQALSGSRSYEQYF. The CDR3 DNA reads TGCGCCAGCCGATCCCGACAGGCGCTTAGCGGGAGCCGTTCCTACGAGCAGTACTTC.

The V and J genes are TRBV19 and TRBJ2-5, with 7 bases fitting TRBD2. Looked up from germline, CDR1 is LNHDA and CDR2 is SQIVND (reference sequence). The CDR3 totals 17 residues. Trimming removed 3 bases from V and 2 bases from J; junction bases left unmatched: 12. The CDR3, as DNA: TGTGCCAGTAGTATTAAGTTTCGAGCGGGACCACAAGAGACCCAGTACTTC. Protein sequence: CASSIKFRAGPQETQYF.

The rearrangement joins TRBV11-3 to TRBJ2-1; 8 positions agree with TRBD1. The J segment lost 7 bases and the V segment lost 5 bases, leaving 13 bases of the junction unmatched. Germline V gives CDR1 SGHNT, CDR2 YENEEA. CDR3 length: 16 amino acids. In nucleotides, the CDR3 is TGTGCCAGCAGCCCCGCCATGGTCAGGGGGCGGAATGAGCAGTTCTTC. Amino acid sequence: CASSPAMVRGRNEQFF.

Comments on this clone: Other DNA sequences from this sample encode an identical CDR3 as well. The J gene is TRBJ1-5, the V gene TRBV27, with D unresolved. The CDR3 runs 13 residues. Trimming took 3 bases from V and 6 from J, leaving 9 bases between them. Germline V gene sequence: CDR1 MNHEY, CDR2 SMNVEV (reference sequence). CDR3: CASSLRVGQPQHF. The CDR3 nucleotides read TGTGCCAGCAGTTTGAGGGTAGGTCAGCCCCAGCATTTT.

As DNA, the CDR3 is TGTGCCAGCAGCCCCCCGGGACTCCCTCCCGAGCAGTACTTC. It translates to CASSPPGLPPEQYF. The chain employs TRBV7-9 and TRBJ2-7; possible D gene TRBD2, 6 bases. V was clipped by 5 bases and J by 6 bases, with 17 bases between them. The CDR3 is 14 residues long. Germline V gives CDR1 SEHNR, CDR2 FQNEAQ (reference sequence).

The CDR3 spells CAWSVRLGRNNYEQYF. The CDR3 DNA reads TGTGCCTGGAGTGTACGTCTCGGGAGAAATAACTACGAGCAGTACTTC. The chain is built from TRBV30 and TRBJ2-7; D may be TRBD2 (6 bases). This CDR3 region has 16 residues. Trimming removed 0 bases from V and 3 bases from J, with 18 bases in between. Germline V gene sequence: CDR1 GTSNPN, CDR2 SVGIG (reference sequence).

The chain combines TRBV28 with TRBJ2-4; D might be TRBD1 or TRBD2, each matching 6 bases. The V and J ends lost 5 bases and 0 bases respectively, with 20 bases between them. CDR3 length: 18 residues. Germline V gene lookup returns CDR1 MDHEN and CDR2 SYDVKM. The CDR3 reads CASSRGPTVFVAKNIQYF. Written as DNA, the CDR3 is TGTGCCAGCAGTCGGGGGCCCACTGTCTTCGTAGCCAAAAACATTCAGTACTTC.

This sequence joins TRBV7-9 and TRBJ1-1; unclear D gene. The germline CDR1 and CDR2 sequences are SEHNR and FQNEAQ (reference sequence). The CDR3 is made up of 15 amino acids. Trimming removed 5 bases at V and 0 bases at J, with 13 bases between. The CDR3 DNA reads TGTGCCAGCAGCCCCAGGTGGACTCTGAACACTGAAGCTTTCTTT. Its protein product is CASSPRWTLNTEAFF.

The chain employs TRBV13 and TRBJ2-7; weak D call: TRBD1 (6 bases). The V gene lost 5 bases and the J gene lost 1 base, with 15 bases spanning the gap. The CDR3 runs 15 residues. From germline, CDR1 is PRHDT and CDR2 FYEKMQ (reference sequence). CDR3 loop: CASSPEGVLSYEQYF. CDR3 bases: TGTGCCAGCAGCCCTGAGGGGGTCTTATCCTACGAGCAGTACTTC. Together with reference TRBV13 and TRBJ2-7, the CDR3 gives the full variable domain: AAGVIQSPRHLIKEKRETATLKCYPIPRHDTVYWYQQGPGQDPQFLISFYEKMQSDKGSIPDRFSAQQFSDYHSELNMSSLELGDSALYFCASSPEGVLSYEQYFGPGTRLTVT.

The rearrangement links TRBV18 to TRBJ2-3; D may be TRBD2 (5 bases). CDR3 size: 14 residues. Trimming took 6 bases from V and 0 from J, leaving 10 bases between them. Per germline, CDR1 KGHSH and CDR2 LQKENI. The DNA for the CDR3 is TGTGCCAGCTCCCTTAGCGACAGCACAGATACGCAGTATTTT. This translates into CASSLSDSTDTQYF.

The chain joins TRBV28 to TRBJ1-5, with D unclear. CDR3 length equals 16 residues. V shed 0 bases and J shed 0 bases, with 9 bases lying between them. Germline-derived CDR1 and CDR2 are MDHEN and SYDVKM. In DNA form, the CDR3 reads TGTGCCAGCAGTTTATGGGCCCGATATAGCAATCAGCCCCAGCATTTT. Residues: CASSLWARYSNQPQHF.

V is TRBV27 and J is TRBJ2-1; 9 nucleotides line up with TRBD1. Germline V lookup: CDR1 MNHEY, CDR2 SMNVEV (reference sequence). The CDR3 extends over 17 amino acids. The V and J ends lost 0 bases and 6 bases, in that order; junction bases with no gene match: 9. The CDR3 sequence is CASSLSRGTGLGNEQFF. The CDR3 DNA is TGTGCCAGCAGTTTATCGAGGGGGACAGGGCTAGGCAATGAGCAGTTCTTC.

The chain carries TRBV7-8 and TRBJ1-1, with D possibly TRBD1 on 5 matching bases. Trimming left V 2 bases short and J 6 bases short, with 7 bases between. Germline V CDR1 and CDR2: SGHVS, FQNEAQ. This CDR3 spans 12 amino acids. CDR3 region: CASSLLTAEAFF. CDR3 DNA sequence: TGTGCCAGCAGCTTACTGACAGCTGAAGCTTTCTTT. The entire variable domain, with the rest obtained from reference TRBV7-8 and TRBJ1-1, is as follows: GAGVSQSPRYKVAKRGQDVALRCDPISGHVSLFWYQQALGQGPEFLTYFQNEAQLDKSGLPSDRFFAERPEGSVSTLKIQRTQQEDSAVYLCASSLLTAEAFFGQGTRLTVV.

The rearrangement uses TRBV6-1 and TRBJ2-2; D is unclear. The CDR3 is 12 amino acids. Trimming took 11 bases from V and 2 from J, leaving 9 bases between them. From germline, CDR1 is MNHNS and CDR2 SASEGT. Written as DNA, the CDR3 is TGTGCCGTGACGAGAAACACCGGGGAGCTGTTTTTT. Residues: CAVTRNTGELFF.

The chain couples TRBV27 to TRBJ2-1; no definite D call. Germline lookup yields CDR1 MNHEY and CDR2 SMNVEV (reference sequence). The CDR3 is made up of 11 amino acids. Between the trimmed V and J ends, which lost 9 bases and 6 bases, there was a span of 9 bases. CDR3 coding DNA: TGTGCCAGTATTAAGCTCAATGAGCAGTTCTTC. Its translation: CASIKLNEQFF.

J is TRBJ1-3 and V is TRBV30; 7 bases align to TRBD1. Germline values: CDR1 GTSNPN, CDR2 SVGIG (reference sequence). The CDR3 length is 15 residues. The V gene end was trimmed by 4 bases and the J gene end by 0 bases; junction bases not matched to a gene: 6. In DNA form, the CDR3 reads TGTGCCTGGACTTGGACAGGAAGCTCTGGAAACACCATATATTTT. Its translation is CAWTWTGSSGNTIYF.

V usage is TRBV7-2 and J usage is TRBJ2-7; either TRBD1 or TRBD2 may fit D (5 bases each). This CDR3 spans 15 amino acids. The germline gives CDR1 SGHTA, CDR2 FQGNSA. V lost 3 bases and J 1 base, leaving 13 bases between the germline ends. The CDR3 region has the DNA TGTGCCAGCAGCTTTAAGGGGCGGAGGTCCTACGAGCAGTACTTC. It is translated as CASSFKGRRSYEQYF.

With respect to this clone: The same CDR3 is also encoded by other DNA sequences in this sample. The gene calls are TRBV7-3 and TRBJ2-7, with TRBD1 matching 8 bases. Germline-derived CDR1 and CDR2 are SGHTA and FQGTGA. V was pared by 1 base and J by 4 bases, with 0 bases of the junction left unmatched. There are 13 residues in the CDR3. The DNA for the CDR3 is TGTGCCAGCAGCTTAAACAGGGGGTACGAGCAGTACTTC. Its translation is CASSLNRGYEQYF.

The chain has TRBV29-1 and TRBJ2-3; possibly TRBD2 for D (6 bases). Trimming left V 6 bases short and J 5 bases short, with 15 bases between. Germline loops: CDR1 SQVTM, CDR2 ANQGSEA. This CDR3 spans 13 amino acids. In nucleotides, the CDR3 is TGCAGCGTGTCGGGACTGAGTTTAGATACGCAGTATTTT. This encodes CSVSGLSLDTQYF.

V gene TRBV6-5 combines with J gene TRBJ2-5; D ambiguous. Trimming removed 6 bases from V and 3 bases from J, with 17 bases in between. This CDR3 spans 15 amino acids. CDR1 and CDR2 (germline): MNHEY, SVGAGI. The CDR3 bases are TGTGCCAGCAGGTTGCGTTGGGGTAGAGAAGAGACCCAGTACTTC. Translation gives CASRLRWGREETQYF.

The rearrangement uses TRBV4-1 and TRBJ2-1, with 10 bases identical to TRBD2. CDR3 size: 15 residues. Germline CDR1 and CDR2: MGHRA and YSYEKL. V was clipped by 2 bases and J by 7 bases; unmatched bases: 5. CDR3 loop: CASSQWGTSANEQFF. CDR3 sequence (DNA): TGCGCCAGCAGCCAATGGGGGACTAGCGCGAATGAGCAGTTCTTC.

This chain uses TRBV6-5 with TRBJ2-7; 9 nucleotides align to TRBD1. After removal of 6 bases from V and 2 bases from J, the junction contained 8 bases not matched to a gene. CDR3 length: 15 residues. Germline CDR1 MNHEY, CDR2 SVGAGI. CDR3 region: CASRIGQGMPYEQYF. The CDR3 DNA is TGTGCCAGCAGGATCGGACAGGGGATGCCCTACGAGCAGTACTTC.

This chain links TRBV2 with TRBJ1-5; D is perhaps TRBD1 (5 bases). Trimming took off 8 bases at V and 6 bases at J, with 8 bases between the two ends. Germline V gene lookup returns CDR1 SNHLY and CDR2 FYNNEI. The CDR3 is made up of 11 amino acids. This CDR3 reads CASGRGQPQHF. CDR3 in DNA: TGTGCCAGCGGAAGGGGTCAGCCCCAGCATTTT.

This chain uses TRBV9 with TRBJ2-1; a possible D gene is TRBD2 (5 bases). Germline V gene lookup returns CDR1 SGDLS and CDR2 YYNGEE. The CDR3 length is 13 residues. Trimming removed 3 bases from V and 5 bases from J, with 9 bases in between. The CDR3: CASSETTHNEQFF. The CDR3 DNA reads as TGTGCCAGCAGCGAGACTACTCACAATGAGCAGTTCTTC.

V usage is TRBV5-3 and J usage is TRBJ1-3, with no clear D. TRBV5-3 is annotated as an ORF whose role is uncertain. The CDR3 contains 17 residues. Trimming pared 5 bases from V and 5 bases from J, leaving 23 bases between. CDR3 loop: CARSPLPPGRLRNTIYF. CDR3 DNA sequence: TGTGCCAGAAGTCCACTCCCCCCGGGCAGATTACGAAACACCATATATTTT.

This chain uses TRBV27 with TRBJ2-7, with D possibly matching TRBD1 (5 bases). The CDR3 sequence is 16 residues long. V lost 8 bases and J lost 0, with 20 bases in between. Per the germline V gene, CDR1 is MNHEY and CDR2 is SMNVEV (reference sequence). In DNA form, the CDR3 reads TGTGCCAGCGGTCTAGTCGACAGCATAAACTCCTACGAGCAGTACTTC. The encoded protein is CASGLVDSINSYEQYF.

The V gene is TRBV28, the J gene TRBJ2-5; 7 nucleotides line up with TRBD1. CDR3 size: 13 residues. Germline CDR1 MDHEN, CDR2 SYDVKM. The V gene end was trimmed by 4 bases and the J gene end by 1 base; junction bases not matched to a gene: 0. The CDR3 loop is CASSWTGQETQYF. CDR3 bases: TGTGCCAGCAGTTGGACAGGCCAAGAGACCCAGTACTTC.